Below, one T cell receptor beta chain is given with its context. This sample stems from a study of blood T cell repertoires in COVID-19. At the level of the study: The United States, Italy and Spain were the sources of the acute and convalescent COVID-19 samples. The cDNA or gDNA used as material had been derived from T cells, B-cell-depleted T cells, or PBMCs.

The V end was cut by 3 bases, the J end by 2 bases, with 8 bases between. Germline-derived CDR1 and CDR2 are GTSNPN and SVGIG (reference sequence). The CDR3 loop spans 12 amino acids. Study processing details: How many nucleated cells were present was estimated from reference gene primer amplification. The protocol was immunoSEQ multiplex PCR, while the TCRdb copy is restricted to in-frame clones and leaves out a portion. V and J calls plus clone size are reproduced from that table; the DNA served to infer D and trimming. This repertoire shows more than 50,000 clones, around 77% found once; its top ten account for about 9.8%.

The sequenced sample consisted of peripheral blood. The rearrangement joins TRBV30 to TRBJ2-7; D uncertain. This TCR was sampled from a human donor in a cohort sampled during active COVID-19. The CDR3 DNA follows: TGTGCCTGGAGCTCAGGTCCCTACGAGCAGTACTTC. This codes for CAWSSGPYEQYF. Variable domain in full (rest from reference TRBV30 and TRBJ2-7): SQTIHQWPATLVQPVGSPLSLECTVEGTSNPNLYWYRQAAGRGLQLLFYSVGIGQISSEVPQNLSASRPQDRQFILSSKKLLLSDSGFYLCAWSSGPYEQYFGPGTRLTVT.